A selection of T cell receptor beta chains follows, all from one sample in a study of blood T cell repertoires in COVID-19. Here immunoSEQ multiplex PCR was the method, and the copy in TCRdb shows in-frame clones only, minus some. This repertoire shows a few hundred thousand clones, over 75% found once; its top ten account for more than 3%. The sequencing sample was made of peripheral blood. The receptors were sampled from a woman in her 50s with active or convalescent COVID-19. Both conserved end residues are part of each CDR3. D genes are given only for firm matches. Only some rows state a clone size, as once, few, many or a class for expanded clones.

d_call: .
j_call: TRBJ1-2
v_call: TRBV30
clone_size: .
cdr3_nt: TGTGCCTGGAGTGTGCGGGGGCCGTATGGCTACACCTTC
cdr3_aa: CAWSVRGPYGYTF

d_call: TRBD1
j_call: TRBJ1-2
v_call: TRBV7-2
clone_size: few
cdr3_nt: TGTGCCAGCAGCGGTGGGACAGGGAACTATGGCTACACCTTC
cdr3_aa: CASSGGTGNYGYTF

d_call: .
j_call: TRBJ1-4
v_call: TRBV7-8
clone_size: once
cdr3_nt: TGTGCCAGCAGCTCTACAGGGGAAAAACTGTTTTTT
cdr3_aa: CASSSTGEKLFF

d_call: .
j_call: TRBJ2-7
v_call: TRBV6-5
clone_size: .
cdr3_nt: TGTGCCAGCATCGGCAGGGGCGGCTACGAGCAGTACTTC
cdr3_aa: CASIGRGGYEQYF

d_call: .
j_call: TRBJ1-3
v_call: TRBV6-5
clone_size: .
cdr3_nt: TGTGCCAGCAGTTTTGGGGCGGGACTCTCTGGAAACACCATATATTTT
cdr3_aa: CASSFGAGLSGNTIYF

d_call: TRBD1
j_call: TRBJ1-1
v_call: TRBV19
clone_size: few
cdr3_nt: TGTGCCAGTATAGGGACAGGGATTTACACTGAAGCTTTCTTT
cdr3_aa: CASIGTGIYTEAFF

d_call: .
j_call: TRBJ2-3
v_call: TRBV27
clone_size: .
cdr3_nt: TGTGCCAGCAGTTTATCGGGTTGGGGGCCGCGGCCGGACACAGATACGCAGTATTTT
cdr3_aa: CASSLSGWGPRPDTDTQYF

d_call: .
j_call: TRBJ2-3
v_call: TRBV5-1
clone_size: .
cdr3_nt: TGCGCCAGCAAAATCTCCCAGAACACAGATACGCAGTATTTT
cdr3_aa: CASKISQNTDTQYF

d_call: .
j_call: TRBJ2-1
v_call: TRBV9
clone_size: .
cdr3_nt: TGTGCCAGCAGCGATGGAGGCGCCCACAATGAGCAGTTCTTC
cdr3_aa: CASSDGGAHNEQFF

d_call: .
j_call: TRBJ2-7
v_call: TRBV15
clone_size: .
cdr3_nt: TGTGCCACCAGCAGAGCGTCTACAGGCTACGAGCAGTACTTC
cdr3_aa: CATSRASTGYEQYF

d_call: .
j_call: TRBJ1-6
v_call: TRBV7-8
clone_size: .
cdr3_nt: TGTGCCAGCAGCCCCGGGACAAGGAATTCACCCCTCCACTTT
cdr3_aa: CASSPGTRNSPLHF

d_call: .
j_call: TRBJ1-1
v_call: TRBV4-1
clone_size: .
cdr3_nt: TGCGCCAGCAGCCAATTACATCCCACTACGGAAGCTTTCTTT
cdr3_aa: CASSQLHPTTEAFF

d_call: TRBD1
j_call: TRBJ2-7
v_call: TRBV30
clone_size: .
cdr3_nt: TGTGCCTGGATATCGCGACAGGGAATCGGCGAGCAGTACTTC
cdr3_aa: CAWISRQGIGEQYF

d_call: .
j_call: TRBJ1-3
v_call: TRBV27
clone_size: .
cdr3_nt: TGTGCCAGCAGTTCTAGGGAGTCGGGCTCTGGAAACACCATATATTTT
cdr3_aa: CASSSRESGSGNTIYF

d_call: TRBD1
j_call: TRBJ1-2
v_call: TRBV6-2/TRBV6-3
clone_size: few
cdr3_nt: TGTGCCAGCAGTACGGGACAGGGAGGCTATGGCTACACCTTC
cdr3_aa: CASSTGQGGYGYTF

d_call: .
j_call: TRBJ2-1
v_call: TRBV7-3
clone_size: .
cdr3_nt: TGTGCCAGCAGCTCGTTAACGGGAAATGAGCAGTTCTTC
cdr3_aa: CASSSLTGNEQFF

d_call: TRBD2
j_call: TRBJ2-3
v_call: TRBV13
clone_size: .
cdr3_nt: TGTGCCAGCAGCCTCGGGAGACTAGCGGGAGGCCGTCCAGATACGCAGTATTTT
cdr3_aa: CASSLGRLAGGRPDTQYF